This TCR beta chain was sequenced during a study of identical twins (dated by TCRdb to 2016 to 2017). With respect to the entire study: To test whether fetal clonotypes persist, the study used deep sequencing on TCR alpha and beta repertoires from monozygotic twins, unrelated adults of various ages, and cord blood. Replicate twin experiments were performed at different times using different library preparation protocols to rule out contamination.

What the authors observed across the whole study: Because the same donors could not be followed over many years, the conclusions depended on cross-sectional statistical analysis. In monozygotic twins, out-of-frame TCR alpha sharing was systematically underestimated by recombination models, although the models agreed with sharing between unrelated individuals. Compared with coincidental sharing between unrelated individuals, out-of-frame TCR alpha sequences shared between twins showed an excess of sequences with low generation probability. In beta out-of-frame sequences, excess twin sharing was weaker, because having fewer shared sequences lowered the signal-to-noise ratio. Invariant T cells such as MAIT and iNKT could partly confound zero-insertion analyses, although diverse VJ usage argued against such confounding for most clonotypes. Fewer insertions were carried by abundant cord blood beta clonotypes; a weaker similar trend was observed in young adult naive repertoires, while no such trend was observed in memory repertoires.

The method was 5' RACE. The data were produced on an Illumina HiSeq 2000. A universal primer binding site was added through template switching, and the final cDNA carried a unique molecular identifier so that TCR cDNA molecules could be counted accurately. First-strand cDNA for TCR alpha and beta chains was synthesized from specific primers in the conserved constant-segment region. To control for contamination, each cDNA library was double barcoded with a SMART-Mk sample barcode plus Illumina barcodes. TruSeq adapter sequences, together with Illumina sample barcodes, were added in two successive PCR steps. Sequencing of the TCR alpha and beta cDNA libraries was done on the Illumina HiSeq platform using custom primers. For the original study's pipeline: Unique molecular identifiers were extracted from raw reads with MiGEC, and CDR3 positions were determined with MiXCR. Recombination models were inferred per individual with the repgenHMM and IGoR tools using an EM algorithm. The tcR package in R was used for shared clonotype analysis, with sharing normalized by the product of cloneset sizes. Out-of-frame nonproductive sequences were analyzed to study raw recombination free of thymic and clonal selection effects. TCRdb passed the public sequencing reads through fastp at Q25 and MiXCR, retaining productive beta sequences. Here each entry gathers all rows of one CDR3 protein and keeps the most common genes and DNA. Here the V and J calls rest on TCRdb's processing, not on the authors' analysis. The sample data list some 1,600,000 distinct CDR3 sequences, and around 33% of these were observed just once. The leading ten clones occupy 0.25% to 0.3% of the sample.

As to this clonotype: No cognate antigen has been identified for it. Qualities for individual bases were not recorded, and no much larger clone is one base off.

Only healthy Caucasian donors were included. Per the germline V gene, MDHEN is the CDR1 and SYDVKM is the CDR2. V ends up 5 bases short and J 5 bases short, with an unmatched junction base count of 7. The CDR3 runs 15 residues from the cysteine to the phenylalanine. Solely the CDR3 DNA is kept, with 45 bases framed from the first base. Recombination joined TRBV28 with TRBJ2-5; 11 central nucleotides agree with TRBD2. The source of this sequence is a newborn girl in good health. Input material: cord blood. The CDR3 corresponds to CASSPDVAGGETQYF. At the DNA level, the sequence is TGTGCCAGCAGTCCAGATGTAGCGGGAGGGGAGACCCAGTACTTC.